The source of this T cell receptor beta chain is a study of blood T cell repertoires in COVID-19. About the research overall: Acute and convalescent COVID-19 samples came from the United States, Italy and Spain. T cells, B-cell-depleted T cells, or PBMCs provided the cDNA or gDNA that served as material.

The germline V gene encodes CDR1 SEHNR and CDR2 FQNEAQ (reference sequence). J lost 5 bases, V lost 3 bases, and 11 bases had no gene match. This CDR3 is built from 16 residues. Authors' methods: Amplification of reference gene primers provided the estimated nucleated cell counts. Profiled with immunoSEQ multiplex PCR; TCRdb holds only in-frame clones, not every one. V, J and clone size were drawn from that table, and D and trimming were deduced from the DNA. The data show around 23,000 clones, roughly four fifths seen once. This clone was seen only once. The TCR comes from a human donor in a cohort sampled during active COVID-19. The chain joins TRBV7-9 to TRBJ2-7; the match to TRBD1 covers 9 bases. The specimen was peripheral blood. The CDR3 sequence is CASSLAGRGTGNEQYF. The CDR3 coding sequence is TGTGCCAGCAGCTTGGCAGGGCGGGGGACAGGGAACGAGCAGTACTTC.